This paragraph reports one T cell receptor beta chain. This entry is derived from a study of blood T cell repertoires in COVID-19. Generated by immunoSEQ multiplex PCR, the TCRdb table keeps only in-frame clones and is missing some. The data show roughly 310,000 clones, with 89% seen just once and over 9% held by the top ten. Sequenced sample: PBMCs or T cells enriched from blood (not recorded which). The sequence derives from a woman aged 40-49 years who had recovered from COVID-19.

The CDR3: CATSDPTGSGNTIYF. The CDR3 DNA sequence: TGTGCCACCAGTGATCCGACAGGCTCTGGAAACACCATATATTTT. The rearrangement uses TRBV24-1 and TRBJ1-3; D is perhaps TRBD1 (6 bases). Trimming stripped 3 bases from V and 0 bases from J, with 8 bases between. The CDR3 runs 15 residues. CDR1 and CDR2 (germline): KGHDR, SFDVKD.